Listed below are T cell receptor beta chains from one sample, sequenced in a study of shared T cell receptors in the human thymus. Sequencing used immunoSEQ multiplex PCR; TCRdb keeps in-frame clones, though not all of them. Of just under 550,000 clones listed, around 78% were seen once; the top ten hold around 0.012%. The same data also went into a second study, on human thymus T cells.

The sample comprised thymocytes. These receptors were obtained from a boy younger than two with a congenital heart defect. Both conserved end residues are part of each CDR3. D genes are given only for firm matches. The listing skips clone size in some rows; elsewhere it reads once, few, many or a size class.

abundance,d_gene,len,v_gene,j_gene,CDR3nt,CDR3aa
NA,NA,14,TRBV19,TRBJ1-5,TGTGCCAGTAGTATCCCCCGGCGGGATCAGCCCCAGCATTTT,CASSIPRRDQPQHF
NA,NA,16,TRBV12-2,TRBJ1-2,TGTGCAAGTCGTTTGGGTTTACAGGTTTTAAACTATGGCTACACCTTC,CASRLGLQVLNYGYTF
NA,NA,15,TRBV7-2,TRBJ2-6,TGTGCCAGCAGCTTCAGAAAATCTGGGGCCAACGTCCTGACTTTC,CASSFRKSGANVLTF
NA,NA,12,TRBV2,TRBJ2-6,TGTGCCAGCAAGCGGCCCCATTGTAGCGATACTTTC,CASKRPHCSDTF
NA,NA,17,TRBV4-1,TRBJ2-1,TGCGCCAGCAGCCCAAAACGGACTACCAGCTCCTACAATGAGCAGTTCTTC,CASSPKRTTSSYNEQFF
NA,NA,17,TRBV9,TRBJ2-6,TGTGCCAGCAGCCCCCTGACACCCAACTCTGGGGCCAACGTCCTGACTTTC,CASSPLTPNSGANVLTF
NA,NA,18,TRBV27,TRBJ2-1,TGTGCCAGCAGGGAGGGACAGCTCCGGGACTCCAGCCGGAATGAGCAGTTCTTC,CASREGQLRDSSRNEQFF
NA,TRBD1,17,TRBV23-1,TRBJ2-1,TGCGCCAGCAGTCAGCAGGACAGGGTTTGGGCCTACAATGAGCAGTTCTTC,CASSQQDRVWAYNEQFF
NA,TRBD1,17,TRBV7-6,TRBJ2-2,TGTGCCAGCAGCTGCCGATACAGGGGGCAGGACACCGGGGAGCTGTTTTTT,CASSCRYRGQDTGELFF
NA,TRBD2,17,TRBV15,TRBJ2-7,TGTGCCACCAGCAGAGGCAATAGCGGGAGAAGTCCCTACGAGCAGTACTTC,CATSRGNSGRSPYEQYF
NA,TRBD2,17,TRBV19,TRBJ2-3,TGTGCCAGTAGTAGTAGCGGGAGGGCTGCTAGCACAGATACGCAGTATTTT,CASSSSGRAASTDTQYF
once,NA,16,TRBV7-9,TRBJ2-7,TGTGCCAGCAGCTTAGTCTCGGGCGGGCGCTCCTACGAGCAGTACTTC,CASSLVSGGRSYEQYF
few,NA,15,TRBV30,TRBJ1-1,TGTGCCTGGAATTCTTCGGAGGGGCAAGGCGTAGGGGCTTTCTTT,CAWNSSEGQGVGAFF
few,NA,13,TRBV4-1,TRBJ2-1,TGCGCCAGCAGCCAAGATCTAGGAGATGAGCAGTTCTTC,CASSQDLGDEQFF
NA,NA,14,TRBV18,TRBJ2-5,TGTGCCAGCTCACCTAGGGGGTACCAAGAGACCCAGTACTTC,CASSPRGYQETQYF
NA,TRBD2,15,TRBV7-2,TRBJ2-4,TGTGCCAGCAGCTTAGATGGACTAGCGGGAGGAGTTCAGTACTTC,CASSLDGLAGGVQYF
NA,NA,16,TRBV28,TRBJ2-1,TGTGCCAGCAGCCATAGGTCGGGCGGGGGCGGCGACCTCCAGTTCTTC,CASSHRSGGGGDLQFF
NA,TRBD2,21,TRBV29-1,TRBJ2-1,TGCAGCGTTGAAGATTTAAGAGGGCCTAGCGGGAGGGCCAGGTCCTACAATGAGCAGTTCTTC,CSVEDLRGPSGRARSYNEQFF
NA,TRBD1,17,TRBV5-1,TRBJ1-4,TGCGCCAGCAGCCACACCCAGCGGACAGGGCTAAAGGAAAAACTGTTTTTT,CASSHTQRTGLKEKLFF
NA,NA,13,TRBV28,TRBJ1-5,TGTGCCAGCAGTTTACAGGGTGGTCAGCCCCAGCATTTT,CASSLQGGQPQHF
NA,NA,15,TRBV15,TRBJ1-5,TGTGCCACCAGCAGGGGGAGAGGGAAGAATCAGCCCCAGCATTTT,CATSRGRGKNQPQHF
NA,TRBD1,13,TRBV25-1,TRBJ1-2,TGTGCCAGCACCCAGACAGGGACCTATGGCTACACCTTC,CASTQTGTYGYTF
NA,TRBD2,18,TRBV7-8,TRBJ2-7,TGTGCCAGCAGCATTTCCGGGACTAGCGGGGAGAGCTCCTACGAGCAGTACTTC,CASSISGTSGESSYEQYF
NA,TRBD1,19,TRBV4-1,TRBJ1-4,TGCGCCAGCAGCCAAGAGGAGGACAGGGCCTCCAAAAGAGGAGAAAAACTGTTTTTT,CASSQEEDRASKRGEKLFF
once,TRBD1,17,TRBV4-2,TRBJ1-1,TGTGCCAGCAGCCATTGGGGACAGGGCAGCCTGAACACTGAAGCTTTCTTT,CASSHWGQGSLNTEAFF
NA,NA,15,TRBV4-3,TRBJ1-2,TGCGCCAGCAGCCTTTTCCGGGGAGCAGACTATGGCTACACCTTC,CASSLFRGADYGYTF
NA,NA,15,TRBV10-2,TRBJ2-1,TGCGCCACCCATCTCCGACTACCGACAATGGATGAGCAGTTCTTC,CATHLRLPTMDEQFF
NA,NA,18,TRBV5-8,TRBJ1-3,TGTGCCAGCAGCTTGGGGTGGACAGTACTTTTCTCTGGAAACACCATATATTTT,CASSLGWTVLFSGNTIYF
NA,NA,14,TRBV13,TRBJ2-3,TGTGCCAGCAGCTCCCCTGACACCACAGATACGCAGTATTTT,CASSSPDTTDTQYF
NA,NA,14,TRBV19,TRBJ2-1,TGTGCCAGTCCTTACCCGCGCGGGTACAATGAGCAGTTCTTC,CASPYPRGYNEQFF
once,TRBD2,13,TRBV27,TRBJ2-7,TGTGCCAGCAGAACTAGCGGAACCTACGAGCAGTACTTC,CASRTSGTYEQYF
few,TRBD1,13,TRBV28,TRBJ1-5,TGTGCCAGCAGGGGGACAGGGGAACAGCCCCAGCATTTT,CASRGTGEQPQHF
once,NA,14,TRBV9,TRBJ2-7,TGTGCCAGCAGTTTACTTCCCCGGTCCTACGAGCAGTACTTC,CASSLLPRSYEQYF
NA,NA,15,TRBV10-3,TRBJ1-5,TGTGCCATCAGTGAGTACCAGGGGACGGATCAGCCCCAGCATTTT,CAISEYQGTDQPQHF
NA,NA,13,TRBV27,TRBJ2-7,TGTGCCAGCAGTTTATCGAGTGTCTACGAGCAGTACTTC,CASSLSSVYEQYF
NA,TRBD2,15,TRBV30,TRBJ2-7,TGTGCCTGCACCGACCTTTTCGGGGGGAGCCACGAGCAGTACTTC,CACTDLFGGSHEQYF
NA,NA,14,TRBV5-5,TRBJ1-1,TGTGCCAGCAGCTTGGTGAGTGGGGGCTCAGAAGCTTTCTTT,CASSLVSGGSEAFF
once,TRBD2,18,TRBV11-3,TRBJ2-3,TGTGCCAGCAGCTTAGAACGTCGGCGGGAGGCCGGGGGAGATACGCAGTATTTT,CASSLERRREAGGDTQYF
NA,NA,15,TRBV5-6,TRBJ2-3,TGTGCCAGCAGCTTCGGTGACAGTAAAGCAGATACGCAGTATTTT,CASSFGDSKADTQYF
once,TRBD1,15,TRBV14,TRBJ2-7,TGTGCCAGCAGCCAAACGACAGGGAGAACCTACGAGCAGTACTTC,CASSQTTGRTYEQYF
NA,TRBD2,15,TRBV6-5,TRBJ2-5,TGTGCCAGCAGTTACCCTGGGCGGGAGGGCCGAACCCAGTACTTC,CASSYPGREGRTQYF
once,NA,14,TRBV27,TRBJ2-1,TGTGCCAGCAGTTTTAACGGGACTTGCAATGAGCAGTTCTTC,CASSFNGTCNEQFF
NA,NA,14,TRBV30,TRBJ1-6,TGTGCCTGGAGTGCCCCAGGGGATCGATCACCCCTCCACTTT,CAWSAPGDRSPLHF
NA,NA,15,TRBV27,TRBJ2-1,TGTGCCAGCAGTCCCACAAGGGGGAGAAGGAATGAGCAGTTCTTC,CASSPTRGRRNEQFF